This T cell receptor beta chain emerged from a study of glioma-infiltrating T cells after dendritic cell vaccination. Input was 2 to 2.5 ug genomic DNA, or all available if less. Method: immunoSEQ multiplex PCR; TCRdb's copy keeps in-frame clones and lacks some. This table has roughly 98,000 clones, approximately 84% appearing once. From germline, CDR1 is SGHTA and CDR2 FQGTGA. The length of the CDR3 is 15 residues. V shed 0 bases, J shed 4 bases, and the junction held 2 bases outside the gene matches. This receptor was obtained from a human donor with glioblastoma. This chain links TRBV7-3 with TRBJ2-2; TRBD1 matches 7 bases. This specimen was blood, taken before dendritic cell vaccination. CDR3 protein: CASSLTRGSTGELFF. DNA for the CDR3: TGTGCCAGCAGCTTAACCAGGGGGAGCACCGGGGAGCTGTTTTTT. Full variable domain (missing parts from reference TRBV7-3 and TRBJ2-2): GAGVSQTPSNKVTEKGKYVELRCDPISGHTALYWYRQSLGQGPEFLIYFQGTGAADDSGLPNDRFFAVRPEGSVSTLKIQRTERGDSAVYLCASSLTRGSTGELFFGEGSRLTVL.